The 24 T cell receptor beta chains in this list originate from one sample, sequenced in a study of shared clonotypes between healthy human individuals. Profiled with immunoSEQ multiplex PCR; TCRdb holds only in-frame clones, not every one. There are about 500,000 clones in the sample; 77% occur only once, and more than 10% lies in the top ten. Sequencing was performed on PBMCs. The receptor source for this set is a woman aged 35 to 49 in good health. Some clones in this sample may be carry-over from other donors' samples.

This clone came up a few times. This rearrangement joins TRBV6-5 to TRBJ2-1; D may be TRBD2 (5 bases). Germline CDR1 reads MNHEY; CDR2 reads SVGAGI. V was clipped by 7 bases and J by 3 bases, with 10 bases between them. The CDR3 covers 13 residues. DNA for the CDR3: TGTGCCAGCACCCGGGGATTCTACAATGAGCAGTTCTTC. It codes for CASTRGFYNEQFF.

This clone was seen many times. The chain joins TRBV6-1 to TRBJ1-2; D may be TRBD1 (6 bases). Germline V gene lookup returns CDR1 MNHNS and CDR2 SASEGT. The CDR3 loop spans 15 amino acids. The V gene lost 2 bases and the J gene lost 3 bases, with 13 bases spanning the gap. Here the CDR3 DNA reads TGTGCCAGCAGTGAAATGGGCAGGGGACACTATGGCTACACCTTC. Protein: CASSEMGRGHYGYTF.

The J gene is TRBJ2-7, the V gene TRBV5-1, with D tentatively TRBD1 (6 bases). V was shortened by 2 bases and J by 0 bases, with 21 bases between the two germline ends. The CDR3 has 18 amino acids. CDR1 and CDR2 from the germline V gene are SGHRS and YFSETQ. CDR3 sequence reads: CASSFTPTGTRSSYEQYF. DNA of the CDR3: TGCGCCAGCAGCTTCACTCCTACCGGGACACGCAGCTCCTACGAGCAGTACTTC.

The CDR3 reads CASSEGPDRAQPQHF. In DNA, the CDR3 is TGTGCCAGCAGTGAAGGCCCGGACAGGGCGCAGCCCCAGCATTTT. The rearrangement links TRBV6-1 to TRBJ1-5; the match to TRBD1 covers 8 bases. This CDR3 is 15 amino acids long. Germline V CDR1 and CDR2: MNHNS, SASEGT. Unmatched junction bases numbered 6, after V lost 1 base and J lost 7 bases.

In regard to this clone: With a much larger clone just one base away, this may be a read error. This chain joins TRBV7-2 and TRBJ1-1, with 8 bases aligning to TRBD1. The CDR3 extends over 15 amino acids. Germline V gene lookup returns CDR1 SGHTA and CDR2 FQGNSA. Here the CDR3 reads CARSLGDRRNTEAFF. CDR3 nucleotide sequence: TGTGCCCGCAGCTTAGGGGACAGGAGGAACACTGAAGCTTTCTTT.

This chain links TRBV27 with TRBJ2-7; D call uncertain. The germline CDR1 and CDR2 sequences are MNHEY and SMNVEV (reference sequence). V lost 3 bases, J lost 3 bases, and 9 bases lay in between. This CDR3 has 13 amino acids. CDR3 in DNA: TGTGCCAGCAGTTTGCCGGTCCTCTACGAGCAGTACTTC. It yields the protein CASSLPVLYEQYF.

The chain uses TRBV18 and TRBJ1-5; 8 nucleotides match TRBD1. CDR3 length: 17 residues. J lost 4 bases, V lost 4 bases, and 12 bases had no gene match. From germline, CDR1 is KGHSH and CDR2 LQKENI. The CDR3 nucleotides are TGTGCCAGCTCACGCAACAGGGGGGCGTCTGGGAATCAGCCCCAGCATTTT. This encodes CASSRNRGASGNQPQHF. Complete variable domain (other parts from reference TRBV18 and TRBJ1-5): NAGVMQNPRHLVRRRGQEARLRCSPMKGHSHVYWYRQLPEEGLKFMVYLQKENIIDESGMPKERFSAEFPKEGPSILRIQQVVRGDSAAYFCASSRNRGASGNQPQHFGDGTRLSIL.

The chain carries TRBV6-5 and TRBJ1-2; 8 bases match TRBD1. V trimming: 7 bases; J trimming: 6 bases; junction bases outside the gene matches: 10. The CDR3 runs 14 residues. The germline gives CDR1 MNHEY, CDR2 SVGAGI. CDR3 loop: CASTRRQGLDGYTF. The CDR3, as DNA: TGTGCCAGCACACGTCGACAGGGGCTAGATGGCTACACCTTC.

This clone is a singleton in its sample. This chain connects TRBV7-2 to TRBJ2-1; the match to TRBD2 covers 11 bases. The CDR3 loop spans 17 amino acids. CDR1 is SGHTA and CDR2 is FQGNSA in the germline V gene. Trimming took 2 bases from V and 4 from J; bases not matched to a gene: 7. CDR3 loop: CASSLLGLAAGYNEQFF. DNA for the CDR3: TGTGCCAGCAGCTTACTGGGACTAGCGGCGGGGTACAATGAGCAGTTCTTC.

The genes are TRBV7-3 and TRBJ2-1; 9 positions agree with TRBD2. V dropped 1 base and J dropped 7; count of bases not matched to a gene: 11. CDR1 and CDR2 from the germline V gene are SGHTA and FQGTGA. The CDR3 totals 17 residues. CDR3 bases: TGTGCCAGCAGCTTAAGTCCGGGCGGGAGGGCCGAGAATGAGCAGTTCTTC. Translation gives CASSLSPGGRAENEQFF.

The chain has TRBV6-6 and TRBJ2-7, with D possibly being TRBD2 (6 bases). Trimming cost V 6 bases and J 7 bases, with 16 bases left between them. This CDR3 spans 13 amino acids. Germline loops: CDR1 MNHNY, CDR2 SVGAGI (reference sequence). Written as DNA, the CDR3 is TGTGCCAGCAGGATTAGCGGTGAGGGTGAGCAGTACTTC. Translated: CASRISGEGEQYF.

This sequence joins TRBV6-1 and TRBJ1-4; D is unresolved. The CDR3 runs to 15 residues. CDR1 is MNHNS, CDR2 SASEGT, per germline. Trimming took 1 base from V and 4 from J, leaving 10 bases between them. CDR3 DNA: TGTGCCAGCAGTGAAGGGTCGGGGAGTAATGAAAAACTGTTTTTT. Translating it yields CASSEGSGSNEKLFF.

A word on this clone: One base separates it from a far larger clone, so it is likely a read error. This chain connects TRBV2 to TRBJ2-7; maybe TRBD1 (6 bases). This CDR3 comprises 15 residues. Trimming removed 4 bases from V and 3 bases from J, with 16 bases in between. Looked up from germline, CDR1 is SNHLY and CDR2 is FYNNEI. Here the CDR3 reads CASSVPLKGHYEQYF. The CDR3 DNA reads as TGTGCCAGCAGTGTCCCCCTGAAGGGACACTACGAGCAGTACTTC.

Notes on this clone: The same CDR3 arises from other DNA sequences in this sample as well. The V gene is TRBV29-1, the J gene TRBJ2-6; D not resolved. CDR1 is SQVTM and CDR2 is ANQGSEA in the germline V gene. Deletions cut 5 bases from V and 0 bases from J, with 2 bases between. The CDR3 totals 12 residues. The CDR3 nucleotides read TGCAGCGTTTCCTCTGGGGCCAACGTCCTGACTTTC. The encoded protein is CSVSSGANVLTF.

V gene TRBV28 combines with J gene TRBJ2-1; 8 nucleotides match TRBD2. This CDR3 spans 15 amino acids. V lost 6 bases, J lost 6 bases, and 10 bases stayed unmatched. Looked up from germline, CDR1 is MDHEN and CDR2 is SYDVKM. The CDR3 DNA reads TGTGCCAGCAGGCCCTTAGCGGGACGAGGCAATGAGCAGTTCTTC. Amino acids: CASRPLAGRGNEQFF. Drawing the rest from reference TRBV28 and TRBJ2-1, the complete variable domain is DVKVTQSSRYLVKRTGEKVFLECVQDMDHENMFWYRQDPGLGLRLIYFSYDVKMKEKGDIPEGYSVSREKKERFSLILESASTNQTSMYLCASRPLAGRGNEQFFGPGTRLTVL.

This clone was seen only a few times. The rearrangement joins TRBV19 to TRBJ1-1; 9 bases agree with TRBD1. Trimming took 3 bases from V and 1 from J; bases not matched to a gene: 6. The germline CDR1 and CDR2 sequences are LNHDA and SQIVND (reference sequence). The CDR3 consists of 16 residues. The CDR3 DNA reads TGTGCCAGTAGTATTAATGGGGACAGGGAGAACACTGAAGCTTTCTTT. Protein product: CASSINGDRENTEAFF.

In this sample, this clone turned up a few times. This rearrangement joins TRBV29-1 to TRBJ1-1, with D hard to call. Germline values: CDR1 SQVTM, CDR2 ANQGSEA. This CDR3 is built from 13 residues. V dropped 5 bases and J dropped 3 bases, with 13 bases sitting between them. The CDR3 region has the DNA TGCAGCGTTAGGCGCGGGGTGGACACTGAAGCTTTCTTT. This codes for CSVRRGVDTEAFF.

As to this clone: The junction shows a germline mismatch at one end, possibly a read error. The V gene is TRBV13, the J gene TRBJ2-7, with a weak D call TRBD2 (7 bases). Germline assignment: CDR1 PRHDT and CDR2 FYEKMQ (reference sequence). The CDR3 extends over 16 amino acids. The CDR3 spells CASSGTGLGGGRTPNF. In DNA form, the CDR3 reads TGTGCCAGCAGCGGAACAGGGTTAGGTGGCGGGAGAACCCCAAATTTC.

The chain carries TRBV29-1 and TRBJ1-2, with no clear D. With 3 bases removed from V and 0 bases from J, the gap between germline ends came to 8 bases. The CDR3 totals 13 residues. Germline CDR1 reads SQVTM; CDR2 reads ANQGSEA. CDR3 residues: CSVEGGANYGYTF. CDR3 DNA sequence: TGCAGCGTTGAGGGTGGGGCTAACTATGGCTACACCTTC.

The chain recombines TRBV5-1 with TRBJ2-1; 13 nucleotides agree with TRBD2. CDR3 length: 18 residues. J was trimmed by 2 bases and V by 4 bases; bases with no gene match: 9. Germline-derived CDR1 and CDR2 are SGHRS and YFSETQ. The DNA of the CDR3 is TGCGCCAGCAGCGCCTCTGCTGGACTAGCGGGGGCCTACAATGAGCAGTTCTTC. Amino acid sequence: CASSASAGLAGAYNEQFF. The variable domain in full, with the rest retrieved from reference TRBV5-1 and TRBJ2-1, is KAGVTQTPRYLIKTRGQQVTLSCSPISGHRSVSWYQQTPGQGLQFLFEYFSETQRNKGNFPGRFSGRQFSNSRSEMNVSTLELGDSALYLCASSASAGLAGAYNEQFFGPGTRLTVL.

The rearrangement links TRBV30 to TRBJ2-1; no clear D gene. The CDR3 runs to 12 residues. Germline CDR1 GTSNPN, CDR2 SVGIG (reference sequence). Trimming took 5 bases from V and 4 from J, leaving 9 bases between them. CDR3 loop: CAWDGLYNEQFF. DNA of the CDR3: TGTGCCTGGGATGGGCTTTACAATGAGCAGTTCTTC.

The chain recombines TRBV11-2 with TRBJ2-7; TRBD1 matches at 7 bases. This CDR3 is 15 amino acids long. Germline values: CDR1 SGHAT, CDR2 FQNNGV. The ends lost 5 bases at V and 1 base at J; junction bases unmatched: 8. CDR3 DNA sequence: TGTGCCAGCAGCCCCACCCCACAGGGGTCCTACGAGCAGTACTTC. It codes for CASSPTPQGSYEQYF. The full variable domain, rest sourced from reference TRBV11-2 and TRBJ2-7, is EAGVAQSPRYKIIEKRQSVAFWCNPISGHATLYWYQQILGQGPKLLIQFQNNGVVDDSQLPKDRFSAERLKGVDSTLKIQPAKLEDSAVYLCASSPTPQGSYEQYFGPGTRLTVT.

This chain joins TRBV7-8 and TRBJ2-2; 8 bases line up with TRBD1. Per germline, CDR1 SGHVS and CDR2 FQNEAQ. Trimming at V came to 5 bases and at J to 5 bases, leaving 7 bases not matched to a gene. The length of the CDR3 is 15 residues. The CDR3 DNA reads TGTGCCAGCAGCCCCCAGGGGGCTATGACCGGGGAGCTGTTTTTT. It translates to CASSPQGAMTGELFF.

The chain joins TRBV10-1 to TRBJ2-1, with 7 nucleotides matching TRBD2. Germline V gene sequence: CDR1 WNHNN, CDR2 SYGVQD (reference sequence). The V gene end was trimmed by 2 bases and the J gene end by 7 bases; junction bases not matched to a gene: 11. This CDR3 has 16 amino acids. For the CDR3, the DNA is TGCGCCAGCAGTGAGCGAGCGGGATACCCCCTGAATGAGCAGTTCTTC. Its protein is CASSERAGYPLNEQFF.